These 15 T cell receptor beta chains were all obtained from the same sample, sequenced in a study of T-cell reconstitution after alpha-beta-depleted transplantation in children. A library of TCRbeta sequences, prepared with unique molecular identifiers, was generated. TCRdb reanalysed the PCR reads using MiXCR and keeps one entry per CDR3 protein. The table includes over 550,000 distinct CDR3 sequences, about 10% detected once. The sequenced sample was PBMCs from the stem cell graft donor, obtained from the stem cell graft. These receptor sequences come from a human donor who donated a stem cell graft to a child with acute myeloid leukemia.

This clonotype was counted at least ten times. The chain uses TRBV20-1 and TRBJ2-1; D perhaps matches TRBD2 (6 bases). CDR1 and CDR2 (germline): DFQATT, SNEGSKA (reference sequence). V gave up 3 bases and J gave up 8 bases, with 11 bases separating them. The CDR3 is 12 amino acids. The CDR3 nucleotides read TGCAGTGCTAGCGGGAGCTTCGATGAGCAGTTCTTC. Amino acid sequence: CSASGSFDEQFF.

This clonotype was recorded at least ten times. This chain joins TRBV28 and TRBJ2-7; 8 bases are shared with TRBD1. V trimming: 5 bases; J trimming: 4 bases; junction bases outside the gene matches: 7. The CDR3 spans 14 residues. Germline CDR1 MDHEN, CDR2 SYDVKM. As DNA, the CDR3 is TGTGCCAGCAGTACCCAGGGGGCGCGGTACGAGCAGTACTTC. Its protein is CASSTQGARYEQYF. The full variable domain, rest sourced from reference TRBV28 and TRBJ2-7, is DVKVTQSSRYLVKRTGEKVFLECVQDMDHENMFWYRQDPGLGLRLIYFSYDVKMKEKGDIPEGYSVSREKKERFSLILESASTNQTSMYLCASSTQGARYEQYFGPGTRLTVT.

This clonotype showed up many times. This chain links TRBV11-2 with TRBJ2-2; no clear D. Germline loops: CDR1 SGHAT, CDR2 FQNNGV. This CDR3 spans 13 amino acids. V shed 5 bases and J shed 4 bases, with 8 bases lying between them. This chain's CDR3 is CASSRQITGELFF. The DNA of the CDR3 is TGTGCCAGCAGCCGTCAAATCACCGGGGAGCTGTTTTTT.

This chain joins TRBV6-1 and TRBJ2-3, with TRBD2 matching over 11 bases. The J segment lost 0 bases and the V segment lost 7 bases, leaving 9 bases of the junction unmatched. This CDR3 region has 17 residues. Germline assignment: CDR1 MNHNS and CDR2 SASEGT. The chain's CDR3 is CASIPGLAEPSTDTQYF. As DNA, the CDR3 is TGTGCCAGCATTCCGGGACTAGCGGAACCGAGCACAGATACGCAGTATTTT.

The chain carries TRBV29-1 and TRBJ2-1; D may be TRBD1 or TRBD2 (5 bases each). V lost 5 bases, J lost 4 bases, and 9 bases lay in between. Looked up from germline, CDR1 is SQVTM and CDR2 is ANQGSEA. The CDR3 contains 12 residues. CDR3 nucleotides: TGCAGCGTTTGGGACGGGTACAATGAGCAGTTCTTC. Translation: CSVWDGYNEQFF.

This clonotype was counted many times. The chain is built from TRBV10-3 and TRBJ2-3; TRBD2 aligns across 8 bases. The junction had 5 bases not matched to a gene; V was cut back by 6 bases and J by 3 bases. This CDR3 contains 14 residues. Germline-derived CDR1 and CDR2 are ENHRY and SYGVKD. The chain's CDR3 is CAIRKRGLTDTQYF. The CDR3 nucleotides read TGTGCCATCAGGAAGCGGGGGTTGACAGATACGCAGTATTTT.

This chain joins TRBV2 and TRBJ2-7; 9 nucleotides match TRBD2. V was pared by 9 bases and J by 4 bases, with 13 bases of the junction left unmatched. The CDR3 is 15 residues long. Per germline, CDR1 SNHLY and CDR2 FYNNEI. The CDR3 DNA is TGTGCCAGAAGGACTAGCGCTATTAACGGGTACGAGCAGTACTTC. This codes for CARRTSAINGYEQYF.

This clonotype was detected a few times. The genes are TRBV28 and TRBJ1-2; 8 nucleotides align to TRBD1. The CDR3 is made up of 15 amino acids. J was trimmed by 3 bases and V by 4 bases; bases with no gene match: 7. Per the germline V gene, CDR1 is MDHEN and CDR2 is SYDVKM. The CDR3 reads CASSSAGQGDYGYTF. DNA for the CDR3: TGTGCCAGCAGTTCGGCTGGACAGGGAGACTATGGCTACACCTTC.

This clonotype has ten or more counts. This chain links TRBV20-1 with TRBJ2-7; no definite D call. Germline CDR1 and CDR2: DFQATT and SNEGSKA (reference sequence). V was cut by 7 bases and J by 1 base, with 17 bases left in between. CDR3 length: 14 amino acids. CDR3 amino acids: CSVYSQVMSYEQYF. The DNA for the CDR3 is TGCAGTGTATACTCTCAGGTTATGTCCTACGAGCAGTACTTC.

This clonotype was seen repeatedly, ten times or more. The V gene is TRBV24-1, the J gene TRBJ2-7; D possibly corresponds to TRBD2 (5 bases). The CDR3 is made up of 11 amino acids. Trimming shortened V by 8 bases and J by 3 bases, and 7 bases separated the two germline ends. Per the germline V gene, CDR1 is KGHDR and CDR2 is SFDVKD. The DNA of the CDR3 is TGTGCCACCACCGGGGTCTACGAGCAGTACTTC. Translation gives CATTGVYEQYF.

V and J are TRBV29-1 and TRBJ2-3; tentatively, D is TRBD1 (6 bases). V shed 6 bases and J shed 2 bases, with 15 bases lying between them. The CDR3 extends over 14 amino acids. Germline values: CDR1 SQVTM, CDR2 ANQGSEA. The CDR3 loop reads CSVGAGSFTDTQYF. The CDR3, as DNA: TGCAGCGTGGGGGCCGGGTCCTTCACAGATACGCAGTATTTT.

This clonotype was recorded many times. The J gene is TRBJ2-7, the V gene TRBV12-3 or TRBV12-4, with 10 bases lining up with TRBD2. The V gene end was trimmed by 6 bases and the J gene end by 6 bases; junction bases not matched to a gene: 5. This CDR3 comprises 13 residues. This chain's CDR3 is CASRPGLASEQYF. DNA for the CDR3: TGTGCCAGCAGACCGGGACTAGCGAGCGAGCAGTACTTC.

The chain uses TRBV7-2 and TRBJ2-7, with D perhaps matching TRBD2 (6 bases). Trimming shortened V by 5 bases and J by 4 bases, and 18 bases separated the two germline ends. The length of the CDR3 is 15 residues. The germline V gene encodes CDR1 SGHTA and CDR2 FQGNSA. CDR3 bases: TGTGCCAGCAGCCTCCCCGGGACTGGAACATACGAGCAGTACTTC. It is translated as CASSLPGTGTYEQYF. Drawing the rest from reference TRBV7-2 and TRBJ2-7, the complete variable domain is GAGVSQSPSNKVTEKGKDVELRCDPISGHTALYWYRQSLGQGLEFLIYFQGNSAPDKSGLPSDRFSAERTGGSVSTLTIQRTQQEDSAVYLCASSLPGTGTYEQYFGPGTRLTVT.

In this sample, this clonotype turned up many times. This chain joins TRBV6-1 and TRBJ2-1; 10 bases match TRBD2. Germline V gene data show CDR1 as MNHNS and CDR2 as SASEGT. The CDR3 length is 14 residues. J gave up 6 bases and V 7 bases, and 6 bases lay outside the gene matches. The CDR3 DNA reads TGTGCCAGCAAAAATAGCGGGAGGACCAATGAGCAGTTCTTC. It codes for CASKNSGRTNEQFF.

Many counts were recorded for this clonotype. The genes are TRBV19 and TRBJ2-1; D gene ambiguous. V was shortened by 6 bases and J by 4 bases, with 7 bases between the two germline ends. The CDR3 is 12 residues long. Germline CDR1 LNHDA, CDR2 SQIVND (reference sequence). The CDR3 DNA follows: TGTGCCAGTAGACGCCAGTACAATGAGCAGTTCTTC. As protein: CASRRQYNEQFF.